This entry is about one T cell receptor beta chain. The antigen is not known. Then a second PCR, running about 6 to 11 cycles, was carried out with a sample-barcoded 5' primer and a J-beta primer mix. From the 5' RACE reads, TCRdb called clonotypes with MiXCR, one entry per CDR3 protein. Counted here are about 720,000 distinct CDR3 sequences, 20% to 25% occurring once; the ten biggest clones make up under 4.5%. These data belong to a study of blood T cells in healthy people across ages. Points from the study as a whole: Naive T cell percentage showed a strong correlation with the diversity of TCR beta.

Germline CDR1 is LGHNA and CDR2 is YSLEER. The CDR3 runs to 14 residues. The V end lost 4 bases, the J end lost 1 base, and 9 bases lay between the germline ends. This sample was shared with a second study, whose subject was T cells of mothers and their children.

Sequenced input: blood. The sequence derives from a boy younger than 18 in good health. V usage is TRBV4-3 and J usage is TRBJ2-3; no reliable D call. CDR3 in DNA: TGCGCCAGCAGCCCAGCCTTCGGCACAGATACGCAGTATTTT. Amino acid sequence: CASSPAFGTDTQYF.